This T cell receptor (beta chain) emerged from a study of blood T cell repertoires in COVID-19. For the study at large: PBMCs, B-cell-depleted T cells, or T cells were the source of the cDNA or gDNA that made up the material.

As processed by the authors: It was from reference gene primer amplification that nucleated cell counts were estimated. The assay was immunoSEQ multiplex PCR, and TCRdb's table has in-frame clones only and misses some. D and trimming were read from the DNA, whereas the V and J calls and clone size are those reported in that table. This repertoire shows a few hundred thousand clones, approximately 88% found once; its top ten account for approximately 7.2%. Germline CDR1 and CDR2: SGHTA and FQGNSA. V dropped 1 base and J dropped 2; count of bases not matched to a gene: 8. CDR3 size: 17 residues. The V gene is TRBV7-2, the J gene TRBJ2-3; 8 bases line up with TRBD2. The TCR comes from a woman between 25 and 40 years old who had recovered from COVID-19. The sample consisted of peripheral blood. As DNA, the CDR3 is TGTGCCAGCAGCTTAGTCGGCAGCGGGGGACACACAGATACGCAGTATTTT. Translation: CASSLVGSGGHTDTQYF.